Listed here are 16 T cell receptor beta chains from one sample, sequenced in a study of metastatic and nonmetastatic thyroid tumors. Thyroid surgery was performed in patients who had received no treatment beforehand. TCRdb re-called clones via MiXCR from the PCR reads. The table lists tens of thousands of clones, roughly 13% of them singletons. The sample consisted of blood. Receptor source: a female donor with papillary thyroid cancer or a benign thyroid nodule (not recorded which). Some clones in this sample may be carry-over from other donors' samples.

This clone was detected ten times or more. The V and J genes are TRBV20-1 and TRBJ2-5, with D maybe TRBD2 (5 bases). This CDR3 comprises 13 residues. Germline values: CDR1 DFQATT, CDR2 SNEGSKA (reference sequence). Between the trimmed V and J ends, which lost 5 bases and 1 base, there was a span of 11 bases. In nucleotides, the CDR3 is TGCAGTGCTTCCCAGACTATCCAAGAGACCCAGTACTTC. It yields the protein CSASQTIQETQYF.

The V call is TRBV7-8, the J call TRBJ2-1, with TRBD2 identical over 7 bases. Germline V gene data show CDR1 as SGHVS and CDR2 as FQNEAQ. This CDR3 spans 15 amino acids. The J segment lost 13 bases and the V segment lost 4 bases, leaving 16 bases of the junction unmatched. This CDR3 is CASSSIIGRGEGQFF. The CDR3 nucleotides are TGTGCCAGCAGCTCAATCATAGGGCGAGGGGAGGGACAGTTCTTC.

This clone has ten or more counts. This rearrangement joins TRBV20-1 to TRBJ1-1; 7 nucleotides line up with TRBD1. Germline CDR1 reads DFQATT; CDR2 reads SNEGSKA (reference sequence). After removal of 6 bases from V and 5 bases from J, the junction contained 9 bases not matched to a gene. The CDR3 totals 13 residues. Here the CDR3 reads CSAEGARGTEAFF. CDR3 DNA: TGCAGTGCAGAGGGGGCACGGGGGACTGAAGCTTTCTTT.

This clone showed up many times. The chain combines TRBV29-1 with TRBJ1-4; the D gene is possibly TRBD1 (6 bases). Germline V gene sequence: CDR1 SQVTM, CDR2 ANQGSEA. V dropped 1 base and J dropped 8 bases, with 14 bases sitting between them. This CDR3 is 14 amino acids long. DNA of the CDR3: TGCAGCGTTGAAGGAGGGGGGATTGGAGAAAAACTGTTTTTT. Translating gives CSVEGGGIGEKLFF.

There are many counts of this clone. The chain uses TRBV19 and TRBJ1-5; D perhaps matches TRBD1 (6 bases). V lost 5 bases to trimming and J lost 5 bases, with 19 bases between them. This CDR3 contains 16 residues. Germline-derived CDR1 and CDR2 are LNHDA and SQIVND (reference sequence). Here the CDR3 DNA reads TGTGCCAGTAGTTCCCCCCACAGGGCGCGAGATCAGCCCCAGCATTTT. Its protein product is CASSSPHRARDQPQHF.

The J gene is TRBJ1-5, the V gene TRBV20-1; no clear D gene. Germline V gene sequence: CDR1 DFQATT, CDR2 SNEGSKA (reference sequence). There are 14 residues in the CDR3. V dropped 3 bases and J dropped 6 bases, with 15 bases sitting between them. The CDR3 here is CSASRHGGAQPQHF. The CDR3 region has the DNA TGCAGTGCTAGCCGTCACGGTGGCGCTCAGCCCCAGCATTTT.

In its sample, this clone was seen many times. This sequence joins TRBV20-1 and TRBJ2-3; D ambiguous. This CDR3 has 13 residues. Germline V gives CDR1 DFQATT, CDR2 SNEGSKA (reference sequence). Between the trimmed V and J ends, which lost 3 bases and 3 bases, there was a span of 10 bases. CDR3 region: CSASWSVTDTQYF. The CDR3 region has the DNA TGCAGTGCTAGCTGGTCCGTGACAGATACGCAGTATTTT.

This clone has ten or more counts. CDR3 DNA: TGTGCCAGCAGTCCGCCCCCGGGACTAGAAAGGGACACAGATACGCAGTATTTT. Protein product: CASSPPPGLERDTDTQYF. The chain recombines TRBV27 with TRBJ2-3; TRBD2 aligns across 8 bases. Germline CDR1 is MNHEY and CDR2 is SMNVEV (reference sequence). The CDR3 loop spans 18 amino acids. V dropped 5 bases and J dropped 2; count of bases not matched to a gene: 15.

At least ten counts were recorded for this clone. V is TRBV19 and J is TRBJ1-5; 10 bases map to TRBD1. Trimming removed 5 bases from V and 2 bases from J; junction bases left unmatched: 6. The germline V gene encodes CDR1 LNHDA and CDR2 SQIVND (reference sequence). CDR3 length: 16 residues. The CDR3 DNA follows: TGTGCCAGTAGTTCGACAGGGGGCCCGGGCAATCAGCCCCAGCATTTT. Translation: CASSSTGGPGNQPQHF. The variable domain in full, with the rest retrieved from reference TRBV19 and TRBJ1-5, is DGGITQSPKYLFRKEGQNVTLSCEQNLNHDAMYWYRQDPGQGLRLIYYSQIVNDFQKGDIAEGYSVSREKKESFPLTVTSAQKNPTAFYLCASSSTGGPGNQPQHFGDGTRLSIL.

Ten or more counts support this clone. The CDR3, as DNA: TGTGCCAGCACAGGGGGGTTTGAGACCCAGTACTTC. This codes for CASTGGFETQYF. The chain carries TRBV28 and TRBJ2-5, with D possibly TRBD1 on 7 matching bases. V lost 7 bases, J lost 5 bases, and 11 bases lay in between. Germline CDR1 reads MDHEN; CDR2 reads SYDVKM. The CDR3 loop spans 12 amino acids.

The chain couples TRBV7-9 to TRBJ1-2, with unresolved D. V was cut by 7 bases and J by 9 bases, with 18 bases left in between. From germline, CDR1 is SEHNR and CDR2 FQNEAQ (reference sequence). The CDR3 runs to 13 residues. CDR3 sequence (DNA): TGTGCCAGCATCATGGCGTGCCGCCGGTGCTACACCTTC. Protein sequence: CASIMACRRCYTF.

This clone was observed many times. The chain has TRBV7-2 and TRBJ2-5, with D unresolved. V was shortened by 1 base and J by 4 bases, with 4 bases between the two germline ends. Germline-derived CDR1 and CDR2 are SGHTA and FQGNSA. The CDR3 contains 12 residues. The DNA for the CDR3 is TGTGCCAGCAGCTTAGATGGAGAGACCCAGTACTTC. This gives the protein CASSLDGETQYF.

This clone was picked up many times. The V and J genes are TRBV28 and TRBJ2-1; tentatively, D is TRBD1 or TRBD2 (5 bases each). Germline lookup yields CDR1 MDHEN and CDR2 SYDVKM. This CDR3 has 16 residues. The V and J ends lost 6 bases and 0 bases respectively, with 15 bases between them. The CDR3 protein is CASRTGTRSSYNEQFF. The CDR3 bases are TGTGCCAGCAGAACCGGGACGCGGAGCTCCTACAATGAGCAGTTCTTC.

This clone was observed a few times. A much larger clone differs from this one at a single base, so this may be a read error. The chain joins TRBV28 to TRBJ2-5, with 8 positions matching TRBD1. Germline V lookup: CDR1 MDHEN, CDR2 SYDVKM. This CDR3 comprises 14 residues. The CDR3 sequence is CAGSFTTGGPHQYF. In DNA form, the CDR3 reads TGTGCCGGCAGTTTTACAACAGGGGGACCCCATCAGTACTTC.

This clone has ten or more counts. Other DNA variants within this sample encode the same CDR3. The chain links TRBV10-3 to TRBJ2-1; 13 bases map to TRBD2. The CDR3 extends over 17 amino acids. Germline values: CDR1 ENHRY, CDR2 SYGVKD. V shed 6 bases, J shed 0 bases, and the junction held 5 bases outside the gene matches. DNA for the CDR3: TGTGCCATCAGGGAGACTAGCGGGGGGAACTCCTACAATGAGCAGTTCTTC. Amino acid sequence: CAIRETSGGNSYNEQFF.

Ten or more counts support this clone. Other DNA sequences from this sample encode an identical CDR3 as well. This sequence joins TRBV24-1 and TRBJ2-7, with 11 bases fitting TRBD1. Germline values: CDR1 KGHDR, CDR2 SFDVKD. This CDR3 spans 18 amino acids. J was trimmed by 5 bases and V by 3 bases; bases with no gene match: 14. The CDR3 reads CATSDPGQGGRKGHEQYF. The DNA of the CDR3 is TGTGCCACCAGTGATCCGGGACAGGGGGGCCGAAAGGGCCACGAGCAGTACTTC.